The TCR beta chain under discussion was sequenced for a study of neurological immune-mediated disorders. Overall study findings and caveats: Because no CDR3 amino acid sequences were shared across subjects by expanded clones, private repertoires were suggested in all groups.

This clonotype occurred many times. Its target is not known. J gave up 3 bases and V 5 bases, and 3 bases lay outside the gene matches. The CDR3 runs 15 residues. A blood bank in Maryland, USA, provided the volunteers who served as healthy controls. 5'RACE with 10-nucleotide random UMIs produced the cDNA. One entry per CDR3 protein results from TCRdb running MiXCR on the 5' RACE reads. The profile shows roughly 76,000 distinct CDR3 sequences, about 14% of them singletons. This rearrangement joins TRBV12-3 or TRBV12-4 to TRBJ2-3; TRBD2 aligns across 12 bases. Material for sequencing was PBMCs. The receptor was derived from a woman aged 50 to 60 in good health. DNA of the CDR3: TGTGCCAGCAGTGTGGGACTAGCGGGTACAGATACGCAGTATTTT. Encoded protein: CASSVGLAGTDTQYF.